This paragraph reports one T cell receptor (beta chain). This clonotype counts as medium-sized (0.01 to 0.1%). Its antigen is unknown. Base-call qualities are not available, and no considerably larger clone is one nucleotide away. These data are taken from a study (dated by TCRdb to 2012 to 2014). TCRdb names Illumina Genome Analyzer IIx as the instrument used. TCRdb applied fastp at Q25 and MiXCR to the public reads, then kept only in-frame beta chains. One record per CDR3 amino acid sequence lists the most common genes and DNA. The sample table contains about 15,000 distinct CDR3 sequences; only one count was recorded for around 34% of them. Jointly, the top ten make up about 16% of the sample. Taken from the germline V gene (reference sequence), the CDR1 and CDR2 loops are LNHDA and SQIVND. There are 15 amino acids in the CDR3, from cysteine to phenylalanine inclusive. Solely the CDR3 DNA is kept, with 45 bases framed from the first base. Compared with germline, V lacks 7 bases and J lacks 5 bases; bases without a gene match: 8.

The V and J genes are TRBV19 and TRBJ1-5, with TRBD1 identical over 10 junction bases. Sequencing used blood. This TCR derives from a human donor. The CDR3 in this case is CASTSDRGFYQPQHF. The nucleotide sequence is given as TGTGCCAGTACCTCGGACAGGGGGTTTTATCAGCCCCAGCATTTT.